This T cell receptor beta chain was recovered during a study of CD8 T cells in ankylosing spondylitis (TCRdb year 2017). Regarding the complete study: To find TCR variants linked to disease, the study profiled T cell receptor beta repertoires in ankylosing spondylitis patients and healthy donors. In total, the full study cohort was made up of some 100 healthy donors and 25 or so ankylosing spondylitis patients. Samples of peripheral blood were taken, and for ankylosing spondylitis patients, synovial fluid was collected as well. Results the study describes overall, beyond this receptor: Some motif variants had previously been reported in the synovial fluid and blood of reactive arthritis patients, which suggests shared mechanisms of disease initiation. The disease-linked clones showed a CD8+ phenotype and occurred at relatively low frequencies in peripheral blood. The disease-linked clones were reported to be significantly enriched in matched synovial fluid samples from ankylosing spondylitis patients. Blood from ankylosing spondylitis patients appeared to be characterized by a TCR beta motif made up of under ten highly homologous amino acid variants.

CDR1 and CDR2 are drawn from the germline V gene (reference sequence): DFQATT, SNEGSKA. The V and J ends are trimmed by 1 base and 3 bases, leaving 10 bases between them. The CDR3 holds 14 amino acids from the cysteine to the phenylalanine. Only the CDR3 part of the read is kept: 42 bases, read in frame from the first base. As concerns this clonotype: Its antigen remains unidentified. Per-base quality was not reported, and no clone a single base away is much larger than it.

The data were produced on an Illumina HiSeq 2500. Quantitative 5'-RACE with molecular barcodes was used to prepare TCR beta libraries. Regarding the original processing steps: Disease-linked TCR variants were identified with a new computational method built on a probabilistic model of VDJ rearrangement. The public reads were reanalyzed by TCRdb: fastp trimming at Q25, MiXCR alignment, in-frame beta chains only. Each CDR3 protein gets just one entry, which takes the most common genes and DNA from the rows behind it. TCRdb's processing, not the study's, gives the V and J calls here. This sample is represented by about 250,000 distinct CDR3 sequences; 30% to 40% of them were singletons. Of the sample, around 4.2% is held by the ten largest clones.

The sequenced sample consisted of blood, either unsorted or a sorted T cell fraction (not recorded which). This TCR came from a male donor with ankylosing spondylitis or in good health (not recorded which). The chain couples TRBV20-1 to TRBJ1-5, with TRBD1 tentatively as D gene (6 bases match). In nucleotides, the sequence is TGCAGTGCTAGAGTGGCAGGGGACAATCAGCCCCAGCATTTT. It encodes CSARVAGDNQPQHF.